The entry below gives a single TCR beta chain sequence along with its context. Its matching antigen is unknown. It was with 60 Vbeta and 13 Jbeta primers that the PCR ran. The protocol was immunoSEQ multiplex PCR, while the TCRdb copy is restricted to in-frame clones and leaves out a portion. The sample holds around 210,000 clones, roughly three quarters seen once. Germline CDR1 reads MGHRA; CDR2 reads YSYEKL. The CDR3 consists of 15 residues. The V gene end was trimmed by 1 base and the J gene end by 3 bases; junction bases not matched to a gene: 5. This sample stems from a study of cytomegalovirus exposure and HLA in healthy donors. Study conclusions and caveats: Evidence from a later analysis indicated that most CMV-associated TCR beta chains looked HLA-restricted. TCR beta V- and J-gene trimming was later associated with a missense DCLRE1C variant. Presence/absence analyses treated sequencing depth as roughly uniform across donors. In the analysis, some V segments, TRBV6-2 and TRBV6-3 included, were excluded as indistinguishable.

The chain employs TRBV4-1 and TRBJ2-5, with 7 bases identical to TRBD1. What was sequenced was PBMCs. The clonotype originates from a man over 45 in good health and CMV-seronegative. For the CDR3, the DNA is TGCGCCAGCAGCCAAGCGATAGGGGGCGAAGAGACCCAGTACTTC. Residues: CASSQAIGGEETQYF.